This is a list of T cell receptor beta chains from one sample in a study of blood T cell repertoires in COVID-19. The table came from immunoSEQ multiplex PCR; TCRdb's copy has only in-frame clones and leaves some out. The sample holds approximately 91,000 clones, 80% seen once. The sample taken for sequencing was peripheral blood. The receptors here all came from a human donor in a cohort sampled during active COVID-19. The CDR3 runs from the conserved cysteine through the conserved F or W. D genes are given only for firm matches. Rows may omit the clone size; those that give it use once, few, many or a size class.

d_call,clone_size,v_call,j_call,cdr3_nt,cdr3_aa
TRBD2,-,TRBV15,TRBJ2-7,TGTGCCACCAGCAGAGAGTGGGGACTAGGAGGCTACGAGCAGTACTTC,CATSREWGLGGYEQYF
TRBD1,-,TRBV6-5,TRBJ2-1,TGTGCCAGCAGCCGGACAGGGCTGACCTACAATGAGCAGTTCTTC,CASSRTGLTYNEQFF
TRBD1,-,TRBV28,TRBJ2-1,TGTGCCAGCAGCCCGGGACAGGCCAATGAGCAGTTCTTC,CASSPGQANEQFF
TRBD1,few,TRBV6-4,TRBJ1-6,TGTGCCAGCAGTGTCGGGACAGCTAATTCACCCCTCCACTTT,CASSVGTANSPLHF
-,-,TRBV6-5,TRBJ2-2,TGTGCCAGCAGCTCATTCAGGGCTGCCGGGGAGCTGTTTTTT,CASSSFRAAGELFF
-,-,TRBV5-6,TRBJ2-4,TGTGCCAGCCGCCTGTGGGGGGACAAAAACATTCAGTACTTC,CASRLWGDKNIQYF
-,-,TRBV27,TRBJ1-1,TGTGCCAGCAGTTTGAGGGAGACGAACACTGAAGCTTTCTTT,CASSLRETNTEAFF
-,-,TRBV28,TRBJ1-2,TGTGCCAGCAGGGTGAAGGGGTTTGGCTACACCTTC,CASRVKGFGYTF
-,-,TRBV7-8,TRBJ2-5,TGTGCCAGCAGCCTTCAAGGGGTCAAGTACCAAGAGACCCAGTACTTC,CASSLQGVKYQETQYF
-,-,TRBV19,TRBJ2-7,TGTGCCAGTACCAAACAGGCCCTTTACGAGCAGTACTTC,CASTKQALYEQYF
TRBD1,-,TRBV5-4,TRBJ2-5,TGTGCCAGCAGCTTACAAACAGGGGGCCAAGAGACCCAGTACTTC,CASSLQTGGQETQYF
-,-,TRBV19,TRBJ2-5,TGTGCCAGTAGTACCGTCCTAGAGCGGGAGACCCAGTACTTC,CASSTVLERETQYF
TRBD1,-,TRBV11-2,TRBJ2-6,TGTGCCACCATCCAGGGGGTGACTGGGGCCAACGTCCTGACTTTC,CATIQGVTGANVLTF
TRBD2,-,TRBV5-4,TRBJ2-7,TGTGCCAGCGCCGCGACCGGGACTAGCGCCTACGAGCAGTACTTC,CASAATGTSAYEQYF
-,-,TRBV16,TRBJ2-1,TGTGCCAGCAGCCCCCGTGGCAGTGGGAGGCACAATGAGCAGTTCTTC,CASSPRGSGRHNEQFF
-,-,TRBV18,TRBJ1-6,TGTGCCAGCTCAACAGGGACCCGACGGGTTAATTCACCCCTCCACTTT,CASSTGTRRVNSPLHF
-,-,TRBV7-2,TRBJ2-7,TGTGCCAGCAGCCACTCGGGAAGCAGATACGAGCAGTACTTC,CASSHSGSRYEQYF
TRBD1,-,TRBV14,TRBJ2-1,TGTGCCAGCAGCCCGACAGGGATCGGTGATGAGCAGTTCTTC,CASSPTGIGDEQFF
-,few,TRBV10-3,TRBJ1-1,TGTGCCATCAGTGGGCAGGGGTTAGACACTGAAGCTTTCTTT,CAISGQGLDTEAFF
TRBD2,-,TRBV28,TRBJ2-5,TGTGCCAGCAGTTTTCTAGCGGGAGCTGGGGAGACCCAGTACTTC,CASSFLAGAGETQYF
-,-,TRBV24-1,TRBJ2-7,TGTGCCACCAGTGATTCGGAGGGGGCAGGTGAGCAGTACTTC,CATSDSEGAGEQYF
-,-,TRBV28,TRBJ1-5,TGTGCCAGCAGTCCCAGGGTTTTGGCCCAGCATTTT,CASSPRVLAQHF
-,-,TRBV7-3,TRBJ2-1,TGTGCCAGCAGCTTAAGCGCAGGGTACGATGAGCAGTTCTTC,CASSLSAGYDEQFF
-,-,TRBV20-1,TRBJ2-7,TGCAGTGCTAGTAAGGTTGGGGGACACCCCTACGAGCAGTACTTC,CSASKVGGHPYEQYF
TRBD1,-,TRBV5-5,TRBJ1-5,TGTGCCAGCAGCTTGTTGGGGACAGGAGTCAATCAGCCCCAGCATTTT,CASSLLGTGVNQPQHF
TRBD2,-,TRBV10-3,TRBJ2-5,TGTGCCATCGGGGGAGGGACTAGCGGGAGCCGGGCTGGGAAGACCCAGTACTTC,CAIGGGTSGSRAGKTQYF
-,-,TRBV18,TRBJ1-2,TGTGCCAGCTCACCGTCCACAGGGTTTGATAACTATGGCTACACCTTC,CASSPSTGFDNYGYTF
TRBD2,few,TRBV2,TRBJ2-5,TGTGCCAGCAGTTTACTAGCGGGAGTTGAGACCCAGTACTTC,CASSLLAGVETQYF
TRBD2,-,TRBV30,TRBJ2-1,TGTGCCTGGTCTAGCGGGAGGCCGGTGTTCTTC,CAWSSGRPVFF